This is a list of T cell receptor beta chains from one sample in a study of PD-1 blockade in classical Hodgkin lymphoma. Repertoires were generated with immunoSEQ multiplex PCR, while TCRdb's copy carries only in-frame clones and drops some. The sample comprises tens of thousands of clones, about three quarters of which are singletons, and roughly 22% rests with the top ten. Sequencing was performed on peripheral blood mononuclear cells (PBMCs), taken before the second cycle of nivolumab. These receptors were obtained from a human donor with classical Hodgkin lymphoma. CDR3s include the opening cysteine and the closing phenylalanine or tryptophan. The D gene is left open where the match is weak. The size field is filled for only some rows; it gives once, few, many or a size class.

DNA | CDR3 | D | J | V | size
TGTGCCTGGAGTGTGTCAACGGTAGAGACCCAGTACTTC | CAWSVSTVETQYF | . | TRBJ2-5 | TRBV30 | .
TGTGCCAGTTCCACTTTGACTAGCACAGATACGCAGTATTTT | CASSTLTSTDTQYF | . | TRBJ2-3 | TRBV19 | .
TGCAGCGTCGCGGACAGGGGGCAGTTCTTC | CSVADRGQFF | TRBD1 | TRBJ2-1 | TRBV29-1 | .
TGTGCCAGCAGTTCCTTCCCTCCGGGATTTGAAGCTTTCTTT | CASSSFPPGFEAFF | . | TRBJ1-1 | TRBV27 | .
TGTGCCAGCAGCTCTTCTCCGGCGGGGGGGCATGAGACCCAGTACTTC | CASSSSPAGGHETQYF | TRBD2 | TRBJ2-5 | TRBV7-7 | .
TGTGCCATCAGTGAGGCAGGCGGGAACTATGGCTACACCTTC | CAISEAGGNYGYTF | . | TRBJ1-2 | TRBV10-3 | once
TGTGCCAGCAGTCCCCAGGGATACGGGGCCGGGGAGCTGTTTTTT | CASSPQGYGAGELFF | . | TRBJ2-2 | TRBV27 | .
TGTGCCAGTAGTATAGGAGGGTTCGCAGGACGGTATGGCTACACCTTC | CASSIGGFAGRYGYTF | . | TRBJ1-2 | TRBV19 | .
TGTGCCAGTCTGCCGGGACTAGCGATCCTCAATGAGCAGTTCTTC | CASLPGLAILNEQFF | TRBD2 | TRBJ2-1 | TRBV6-1 | .
TGTGCCAGCAGTTACGGCGGGAACTCCTACGAGCAGTACTTC | CASSYGGNSYEQYF | . | TRBJ2-7 | TRBV6-5 | .
TGTGCCAGCTCACCCTGGGGACAGGGCCCCACCGGGGAGCTGTTTTTT | CASSPWGQGPTGELFF | TRBD1 | TRBJ2-2 | TRBV18 | large
TGTGCCAGCAGTTCCCCACCAAGCAGCCTGAACACTGAAGCTTTCTTT | CASSSPPSSLNTEAFF | . | TRBJ1-1 | TRBV6-4 | .
TGTGCCAGTAGTTCACAAATCGGGGCAGGGGGCACAGATACGCAGTATTTT | CASSSQIGAGGTDTQYF | . | TRBJ2-3 | TRBV19 | .